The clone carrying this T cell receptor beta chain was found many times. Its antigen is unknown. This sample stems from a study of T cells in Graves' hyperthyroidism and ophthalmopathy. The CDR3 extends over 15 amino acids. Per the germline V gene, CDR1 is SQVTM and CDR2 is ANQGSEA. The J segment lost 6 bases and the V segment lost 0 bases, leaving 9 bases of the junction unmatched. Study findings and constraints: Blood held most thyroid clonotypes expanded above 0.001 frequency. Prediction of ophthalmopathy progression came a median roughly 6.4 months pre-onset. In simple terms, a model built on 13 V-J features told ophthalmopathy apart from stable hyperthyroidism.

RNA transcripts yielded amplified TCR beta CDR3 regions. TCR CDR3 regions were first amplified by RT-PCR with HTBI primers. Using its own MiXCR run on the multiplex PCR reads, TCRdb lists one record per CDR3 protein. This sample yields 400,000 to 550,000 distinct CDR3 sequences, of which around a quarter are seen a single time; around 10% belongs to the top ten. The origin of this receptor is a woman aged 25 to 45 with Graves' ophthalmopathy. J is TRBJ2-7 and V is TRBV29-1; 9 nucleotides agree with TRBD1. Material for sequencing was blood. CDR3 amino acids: CSVEEGGQGLGEQYF. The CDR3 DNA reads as TGCAGCGTTGAAGAAGGGGGACAGGGATTGGGCGAGCAGTACTTC.